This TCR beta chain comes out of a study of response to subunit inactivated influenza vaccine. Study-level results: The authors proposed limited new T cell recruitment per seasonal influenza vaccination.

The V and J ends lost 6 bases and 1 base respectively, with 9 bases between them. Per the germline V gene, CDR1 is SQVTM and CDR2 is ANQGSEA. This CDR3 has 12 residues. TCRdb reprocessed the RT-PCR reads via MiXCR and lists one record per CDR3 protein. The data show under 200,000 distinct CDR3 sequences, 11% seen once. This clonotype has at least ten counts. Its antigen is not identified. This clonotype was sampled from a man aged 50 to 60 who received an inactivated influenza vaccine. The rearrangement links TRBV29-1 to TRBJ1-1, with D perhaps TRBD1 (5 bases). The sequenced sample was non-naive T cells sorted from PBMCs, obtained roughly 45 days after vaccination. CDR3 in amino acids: CSVWQGNTEAFF. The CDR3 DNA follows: TGCAGCGTATGGCAGGGGAACACTGAAGCTTTCTTT.